This section outlines one T cell receptor (beta chain) sequence together with its context. TCRdb's table, derived via immunoSEQ multiplex PCR, lists solely in-frame clones and lacks some. Among around 46,000 clones listed, around 85% were seen once. This sample is drawn from a study of blood T cell repertoires in COVID-19. The wider study: T cells, B-cell-depleted T cells, or PBMCs provided the cDNA or gDNA that served as material.

The CDR3 runs 17 residues. Germline V gene data show CDR1 as SEHNR and CDR2 as FQNEAQ (reference sequence). Germline trimming cut 5 bases from V and 3 bases from J; bases unmatched to any gene: 9. The chain uses TRBV7-9 and TRBJ1-5; 11 nucleotides align to TRBD1. Sequencing input: peripheral blood. This clonotype was sampled from a woman older than 75 with COVID-19, enrolled during active disease. This CDR3 is CASSAGTGGWDNQPQHF. The CDR3 bases are TGTGCCAGCAGCGCAGGGACAGGGGGATGGGACAATCAGCCCCAGCATTTT.